This entry features one T cell receptor beta chain sequence. Its matching antigen is unknown. An approximately ten-day culture period preceded the isolation of CD4+ T cells. Negative nucleocapsid antibody tests before and after vaccination confirmed no previous SARS-CoV-2 infection. Half-medium changes using IL-2 medium occurred on days 3 and 7. This entry belongs to a study of vaccination effects on CD4 cells after COVID-19. Study as a whole: Antigen-specific CD4+ T cells were expanded (with viral peptide pools) by the ViraFEST assay ahead of sequencing. Whole-study findings and limits: Clones that were induced by infection or by vaccine showed marked contraction late after vaccination.

Sequencing used immunoSEQ multiplex PCR; TCRdb keeps in-frame clones, though not all of them. The sample shows 45,000 to 50,000 clones, approximately 70% of them seen only once. Trimming took off 4 bases at V and 3 bases at J, with 9 bases between the two ends. The CDR3 is 13 amino acids. Per germline, CDR1 LGHDT and CDR2 YNNKEL (reference sequence). This sequence joins TRBV3-1 (or the pseudogene TRBV3-2) and TRBJ1-1; D possibly corresponds to TRBD1 (6 bases). This sample comprised CD4+ T cells from PBMCs cultured without peptide, obtained before COVID-19 vaccination. The receptor was isolated from a human donor who received a COVID-19 vaccine. CDR3 coding DNA: TGTGCCAGCAGCCTCGGACAGTACACTGAAGCTTTCTTT. Protein sequence: CASSLGQYTEAFF.